These 3 T cell receptor beta chains were sequenced from one sample in a study of blood T cell repertoires in COVID-19. Assay used: immunoSEQ multiplex PCR; TCRdb lists only in-frame clones, some missing. The table lists 150,000 or so clones, roughly four fifths of them singletons. The specimen sequenced was PBMCs or T cells enriched from blood (not recorded which). Every receptor here comes from a man between 50 and 59 years old who had recovered from COVID-19.

The genes are TRBV10-3 and TRBJ2-1, with TRBD1 matching over 9 bases. This CDR3 region has 15 residues. Trimming cost V 6 bases and J 5 bases; bases outside gene matches: 8. Germline assignment: CDR1 ENHRY and CDR2 SYGVKD. This CDR3 is CAISVRDREDNEQFF. CDR3 nucleotide sequence: TGTGCCATCAGCGTTCGGGACAGGGAAGACAATGAGCAGTTCTTC.

The chain uses TRBV5-4 and TRBJ1-6, with D unresolved. CDR1 is SGHNT, CDR2 YYREEE, per germline (reference sequence). Trimming took 1 base from V and 10 from J, leaving 6 bases between them. The CDR3 has 12 amino acids. The DNA of the CDR3 is TGTGCCAGCAGCTTGTTCCCGTCACCCCTCCACTTT. Its protein product is CASSLFPSPLHF.

V usage is TRBV24-1 and J usage is TRBJ2-5, with D possibly being TRBD2 (5 bases). Trimming took 3 bases from V and 2 from J, leaving 12 bases between them. This CDR3 is 15 amino acids long. Germline V CDR1 and CDR2: KGHDR, SFDVKD. The CDR3 bases are TGTGCCACCAGTGATCCAGGCCGGGGTCAAGAGACCCAGTACTTC. Translated, it gives CATSDPGRGQETQYF.